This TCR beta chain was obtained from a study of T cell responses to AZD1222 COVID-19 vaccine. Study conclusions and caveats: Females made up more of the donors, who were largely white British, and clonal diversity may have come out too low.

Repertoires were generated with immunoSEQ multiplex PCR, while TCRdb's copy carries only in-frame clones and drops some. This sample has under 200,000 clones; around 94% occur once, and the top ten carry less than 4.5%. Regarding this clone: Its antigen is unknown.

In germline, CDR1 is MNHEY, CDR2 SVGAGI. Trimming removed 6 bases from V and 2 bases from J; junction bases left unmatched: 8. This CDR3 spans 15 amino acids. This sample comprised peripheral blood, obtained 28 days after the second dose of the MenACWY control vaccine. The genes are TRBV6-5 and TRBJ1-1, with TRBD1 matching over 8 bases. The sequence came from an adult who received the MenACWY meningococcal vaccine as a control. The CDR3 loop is CASSRTGSRNTEAFF. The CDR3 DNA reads TGTGCCAGCAGCCGGACAGGGTCCAGAAACACTGAAGCTTTCTTT.